Below are 10 T cell receptor beta chains sequenced from a single sample in a study of identical twins. TCRdb used MiXCR to reprocess the 5' RACE reads, holding one entry per CDR3 protein. The sample includes nearly 900,000 distinct CDR3 sequences, 10% to 15% of them seen just once. The data also belong to a second study, concerning yellow fever vaccine responses in identical twins.

Sequences were obtained from PBMCs. The receptors derive from a woman under 30 in good health.

The chain has TRBV20-1 and TRBJ1-5; D not certain. In germline, CDR1 is DFQATT, CDR2 SNEGSKA (reference sequence). This CDR3 is built from 15 residues. The V end lost 1 base, the J end lost 11 bases, and 21 bases lay between the germline ends. CDR3 nucleotide sequence: TGCAGTGCTAGAGGTTCCTGGCAGGAAAGTACGTCCCAGCATTTT. Translating it yields CSARGSWQESTSQHF.

This clonotype was found many times. The chain is built from TRBV28 and TRBJ2-1, with 8 nucleotides matching TRBD2. The CDR3 spans 16 residues. The V gene's germline CDR1 is MDHEN and CDR2 SYDVKM. V shed 2 bases and J 6 bases; nucleotides not matched to a gene: 9. The CDR3 bases are TGTGCCAGCAGTTTAGCCCTTAGCGGGGCTTTCAATGAGCAGTTCTTC. This sequence encodes CASSLALSGAFNEQFF.

The chain has TRBV2 and TRBJ1-2, with D perhaps matching TRBD1 (5 bases). CDR3 length: 15 amino acids. With 2 bases removed from V and 4 bases from J, the gap between germline ends came to 14 bases. CDR1 and CDR2 (germline): SNHLY, FYNNEI. For the CDR3, the DNA is TGTGCCAGCAGTGAAAGGTCAGGGATCCGCTATGGCTACACCTTC. This translates into CASSERSGIRYGYTF.

This chain links TRBV3-1 with TRBJ2-1; 10 bases match TRBD2. Trimming at V came to 1 base and at J to 7 bases, leaving 7 bases not matched to a gene. The V gene's germline CDR1 is LGHDT and CDR2 YNNKEL (reference sequence). The CDR3 runs 16 residues. In nucleotides, the CDR3 is TGTGCCAGCAGCCAAGTCGCAGCGGGGGGGCGTAATGAGCAGTTCTTC. Its translation: CASSQVAAGGRNEQFF.

The chain combines TRBV5-1 with TRBJ2-3; the D is unclear. Trimming removed 1 base at V and 4 bases at J, with 10 bases between. Germline V gene lookup returns CDR1 SGHRS and CDR2 YFSETQ. The CDR3 contains 14 residues. CDR3 nucleotides: TGCGCCAGCAGCTTGCTACAGTACGCAGATACGCAGTATTTT. This encodes CASSLLQYADTQYF.

The V gene is TRBV2, the J gene TRBJ2-2; D tentatively fits TRBD1 or TRBD2 (6 bases each). There are 17 residues in the CDR3. V dropped 7 bases and J dropped 4 bases, with 22 bases sitting between them. Germline values: CDR1 SNHLY, CDR2 FYNNEI. The CDR3 protein is CASTRKTSGASTGELFF. The CDR3 coding sequence is TGTGCCAGCACCCGGAAGACTTCGGGGGCGAGCACCGGGGAGCTGTTTTTT.

The sample holds many counts of this clonotype. The gene calls are TRBV4-1 and TRBJ1-2; 7 positions match TRBD1. The CDR3 is made up of 14 amino acids. Germline CDR1 is MGHRA and CDR2 is YSYEKL. The junction had 6 bases not matched to a gene; V was cut back by 1 base and J by 7 bases. As DNA, the CDR3 is TGCGCCAGCAGCCAAGCCGACAGGGTTGCTGGCTACACCTTC. Translating gives CASSQADRVAGYTF.

The CDR3 bases are TGTGCCAGCAGCCTGGATATTGGGACCCAGTACTTC. Amino acids: CASSLDIGTQYF. The chain employs TRBV11-2 and TRBJ2-5; D gene unclear. CDR1 and CDR2 (germline): SGHAT, FQNNGV. V lost 5 bases and J 7 bases, leaving 11 bases between the germline ends. This CDR3 spans 12 amino acids.

This clonotype was counted between two and nine times. The chain joins TRBV12-3 or TRBV12-4 to TRBJ2-7; 8 bases agree with TRBD1. Trimming removed 2 bases from V and 7 bases from J; junction bases left unmatched: 7. This CDR3 region has 14 residues. The CDR3 here is CASSLLGQGKEQYF. The CDR3 region has the DNA TGTGCCAGCAGTTTACTAGGACAGGGTAAAGAGCAGTACTTC.

This chain uses TRBV5-1 with TRBJ2-2; D may be TRBD2 (5 bases). The V end lost 4 bases, the J end lost 2 bases, and 9 bases lay between the germline ends. CDR3 length: 14 amino acids. Germline CDR1 and CDR2: SGHRS and YFSETQ. The CDR3 region is CASSNGINTGELFF. CDR3 in DNA: TGCGCCAGCAGCAACGGGATTAACACCGGGGAGCTGTTTTTT.